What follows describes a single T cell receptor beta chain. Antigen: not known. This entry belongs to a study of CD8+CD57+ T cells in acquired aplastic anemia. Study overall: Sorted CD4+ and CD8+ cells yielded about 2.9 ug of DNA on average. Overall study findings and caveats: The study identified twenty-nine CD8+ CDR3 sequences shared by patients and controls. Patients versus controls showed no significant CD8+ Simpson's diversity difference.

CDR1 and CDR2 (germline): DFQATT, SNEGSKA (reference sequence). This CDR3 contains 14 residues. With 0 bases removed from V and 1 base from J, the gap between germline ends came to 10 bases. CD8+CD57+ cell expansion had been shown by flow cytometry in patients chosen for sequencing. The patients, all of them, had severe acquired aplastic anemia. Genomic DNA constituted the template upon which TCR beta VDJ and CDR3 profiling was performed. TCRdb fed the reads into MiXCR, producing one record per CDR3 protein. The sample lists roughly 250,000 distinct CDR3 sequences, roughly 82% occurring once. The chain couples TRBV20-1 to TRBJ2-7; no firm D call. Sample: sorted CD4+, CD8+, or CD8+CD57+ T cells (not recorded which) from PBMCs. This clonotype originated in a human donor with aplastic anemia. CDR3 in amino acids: CSARDPGRSYEQYF. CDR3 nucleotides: TGCAGTGCTAGAGATCCCGGTAGGTCCTACGAGCAGTACTTC.